The 4 T cell receptor beta chains listed next were all sequenced from one sample in a study of T-cell reconstitution after alpha-beta-depleted transplantation in children. This sample's TCRbeta library carried unique molecular identifier barcodes. TCRdb called the PCR reads again in MiXCR, with one record for every CDR3 protein. In the table there are fewer than 500,000 distinct CDR3 sequences, 43% of which are singletons. This material consisted of PBMCs, taken before TCRalphabeta/CD19-depleted stem cell transplant. The receptors here all came from a girl aged 2-10 years with aplastic anemia, due to receive a stem cell transplant.

V and J are TRBV7-6 and TRBJ2-7; D not certain. The germline CDR1 and CDR2 sequences are SGHVS and FNYEAQ. The V end was cut by 1 base, the J end by 6 bases, with 10 bases between. The CDR3 sequence is 13 residues long. The CDR3 DNA follows: TGTGCCAGCAGCTTAGAGGTGGGGATCGAGCAGTACTTC. Its protein is CASSLEVGIEQYF.

This sequence joins TRBV27 and TRBJ2-5; 7 nucleotides match TRBD2. Germline assignment: CDR1 MNHEY and CDR2 SMNVEV (reference sequence). After removal of 4 bases from V and 3 bases from J, the junction contained 2 bases not matched to a gene. The CDR3 is 13 amino acids. The DNA for the CDR3 is TGTGCCAGCAGTTCCCTAGCGGAAGAGACCCAGTACTTC. It codes for CASSSLAEETQYF.

V gene TRBV6-6 combines with J gene TRBJ1-6, with D unclear. This CDR3 is built from 13 residues. Between the trimmed V and J ends, which lost 4 bases and 11 bases, there was a span of 12 bases. From germline, CDR1 is MNHNY and CDR2 SVGAGI (reference sequence). As DNA, the CDR3 is TGTGCCAGCAGTTCCTACGACATACCACCCCTCCACTTT. It translates to CASSSYDIPPLHF.

This clonotype showed up many times. The V and J genes are TRBV3-1 and TRBJ2-1; 8 bases map to TRBD2. The CDR3 consists of 15 residues. With V trimmed by 2 bases and J by 6 bases, 6 bases remained unmatched. Germline V gives CDR1 LGHDT, CDR2 YNNKEL (reference sequence). The CDR3 coding sequence is TGTGCCAGCAGCCAATTAGCGGGATTAGGCAATGAGCAGTTCTTC. It translates to CASSQLAGLGNEQFF.